This T cell receptor beta chain was sequenced during a study of memory CD4+ T cells and cytomegalovirus serostatus (dated by TCRdb to between 2018 and 2021). Some background on the complete study: The roughly 35 healthy Belgian adults in the cohort included 9 who were CMV seropositive and 24 who were CMV seronegative. To replicate a published TCR-based CMV serostatus classifier, the researchers sequenced the CD4+ memory TCRbeta repertoires of a Belgian cohort whose cytomegalovirus serostatus was known.

The Quick-DNA Microprep Kit was used to extract genomic DNA from the sorted cells. TCRbeta DNA was amplified with the immunoSEQ hsTCRbeta kit following the manufacturer's protocol. TCRbeta libraries were sequenced on an Illumina MiSeq instrument. Turning to the authors' computational methods: After out-of-frame sequences were removed, 2.4 million or so distinct TCRbeta sequences remained, averaging about 61,000 per individual. Each individual was scored according to the count of around 160 previously reported CMV-associated TCRbeta sequences and the total productive distinct TCRbeta count. A beta-binomial model was reimplemented in Python, and random forests from scikit-learn, run with default parameters, were trained on data from the US cohort. On the Belgian cohort, classifier performance was reported as the median AUC, along with percentile confidence intervals, across 10,000 bootstrap iterations. Imported from immuneACCESS, the table was reduced by TCRdb to in-frame sequences with V and J called. These copies leave out some clones; in studies compared against another copy, an unresolved V gene accounts for under half, and the cause of the remainder is not known. The V and J calls and clone size are taken from that table; D and trimming were inferred from the DNA. The sample has tens of thousands of clones on record, about 70% of them singletons. The ten biggest clones cover approximately 2.6% of the sample.

Single viable CD3+CD4+CD8-CD45RO+ cells were sorted as memory CD4+ T cells on a FACSAria II. CMV serostatus was determined with a Roche Elecsys assay detecting serum IgG against CMV pp150, pp28, p38 and p52. Once the samples were thawed, total CD4+ T cells were enriched through positive selection using CD4 magnetic microbeads. The samples came from a separate study whose specific focus was interrogating the CD4+ T cell memory repertoire. Peripheral blood mononuclear cells were isolated and cryopreserved following standard operating procedures; serum was stored at -80 °C. The staining relied on CD3-PerCP (BW264/56), CD4-APC (RPA-T4), CD45RO-PE (UCHT1) and CD8-Pacific Orange (3B5) antibodies, and Sytox blue was used to exclude non-viable cells. This clone was observed once. Its recognized antigen is unknown. Within one base of it there is no much larger clone, and no base qualities were kept. Here is what the overall study found, with its caveats: The results were interpreted as suggesting that the CMV-associated TCR signature is mostly present in the CD4+ memory repertoire. A median bootstrapped AUC of approximately 0.95 with a 95% CI of 0.76-1.00 was achieved on the Belgian cohort by the original-framework classifier. For CMV serostatus prediction, a median bootstrapped AUC of roughly 0.94 was reached with the original framework, and a median bootstrapped AUC of about 0.91 was reached with a US-trained random forest. Among the 150 to 200 previously reported CMV-associated TCRbeta sequences, some 70 showed up in the CD4+ memory repertoires, with each one found in between one and five individuals. Unlike the original study, which covered naive and memory CD4+ and CD8+ populations, the Belgian study sequenced only CD4+CD45RO+ memory cells.

The sample taken for sequencing was memory CD4+ T cells from blood. The source of this sequence is an adult in good health and CMV-seropositive.

DNA sequence: TGTGCCAGCAGTTACAGTGAAGCCGCCCACTATGGCTACACCTTC. This translates into CASSYSEAAHYGYTF. The V and J segments used are TRBV6-5 and TRBJ1-2; the D gene cannot be resolved reliably. From a lookup of the germline V gene, CDR1 and CDR2 are MNHEY and SVGAGI. V loses 2 bases, J loses 3 bases, and the germline ends lie 13 bases apart. Including the terminal cysteine and phenylalanine, the CDR3 comprises 15 residues. Only the CDR3 region is kept as DNA, spanning 45 bases read in frame from base 1.